The clone carrying this T cell receptor beta chain appeared many times. For TCR beta, libraries came from iRepertoire HTBI primers and Arm-PCR of CDR3 regions. TCRdb fed the multiplex PCR reads into MiXCR, producing one record per CDR3 protein. Seen here are under 800,000 distinct CDR3 sequences, around 15% observed once, and the top ten hold around 18%. This sample was taken from a study of regulatory T cells in long-lasting Graves disease. Documented time point: newly diagnosed GD, antithyroid drugs for less than 3 months. Isolated PBMC RNA provided the starting material for the TCR library. The data also belong to a second study, concerning T cells in Graves' hyperthyroidism and ophthalmopathy.

This TCR was sampled from a woman aged 25-40 years with Graves disease. Sequences were derived from peripheral blood mononuclear cells (PBMCs), sampled at new diagnosis, from a patient treated with antithyroid drugs.

CDR3 in DNA: TGTGCCAGCAGTGGACTAGCGGGCTCCTACGAGCAGTACTTC. It is translated as CASSGLAGSYEQYF. V and J are TRBV2 and TRBJ2-7, with 10 bases matching TRBD2. V gave up 4 bases and J gave up 0 bases; unmatched junction bases: 0. The CDR3 is 14 amino acids. Germline CDR1 is SNHLY and CDR2 is FYNNEI.